The 7 T cell receptor beta chains below were found in one sample sequenced in a study of low-dose radiotherapy and immunotherapy resistance in tumors. Time point: before trial treatment. The authors ran 15 to 20 PCR cycles to amplify TCRs with a constant-region primer and V-primer adapter. MiXCR, run by TCRdb on the reads, gives a single entry per CDR3 protein. The sample lists tens of thousands of distinct CDR3 sequences, approximately 10% seen once, with approximately 6.2% in the top ten. Source: PBMCs, taken before treatment. The receptors shown here come from a female donor with ovarian cancer.

This chain joins TRBV6-4 and TRBJ2-1; 11 nucleotides align to TRBD1. Trimming took 3 bases from V and 6 from J; bases not matched to a gene: 7. Germline values: CDR1 MRHNA, CDR2 SNTAGT. CDR3 length: 16 residues. The CDR3 loop reads CASSESPGTGGNEQFF. The CDR3 DNA follows: TGTGCCAGCAGTGAATCCCCCGGGACAGGGGGCAATGAGCAGTTCTTC.

This clonotype was detected ten times or more. The V call is TRBV5-1, the J call TRBJ2-7; TRBD1 matches at 9 bases. The germline CDR1 and CDR2 sequences are SGHRS and YFSETQ. V was pared by 4 bases and J by 2 bases, with 10 bases of the junction left unmatched. The CDR3 runs to 16 residues. In DNA, the CDR3 is TGCGCCAGCAGCACGGCCCCGGGACAGGGAACCTACGAGCAGTACTTC. Translated, it gives CASSTAPGQGTYEQYF.

The chain employs TRBV9 and TRBJ2-3; D ambiguous. Germline CDR1 reads SGDLS; CDR2 reads YYNGEE. The CDR3 sequence is 14 residues long. Trimming left V 0 bases short and J 2 bases short, with 7 bases between. CDR3 loop: CASSVGRPTDTQYF. DNA of the CDR3: TGTGCCAGCAGCGTAGGGCGGCCCACAGATACGCAGTATTTT.

This clonotype appeared many times. This chain uses TRBV14 with TRBJ2-5, with TRBD2 identical over 7 bases. CDR1 is SGHDN and CDR2 is FVKESK in the germline V gene. The V gene end was trimmed by 1 base and the J gene end by 7 bases; junction bases not matched to a gene: 6. CDR3 length: 14 amino acids. The CDR3 coding sequence is TGTGCCAGCAGCCAAGTCAGCGGGACCGGGACCCAGTACTTC. It yields the protein CASSQVSGTGTQYF.

This clonotype came up many times. V gene TRBV9 combines with J gene TRBJ2-2; no clear D gene. The CDR3 spans 14 residues. The V gene lost 0 bases and the J gene lost 4 bases, with 7 bases spanning the gap. From germline, CDR1 is SGDLS and CDR2 YYNGEE. Here the CDR3 DNA reads TGTGCCAGCAGCGTAGGGTCAGCCACCGGGGAGCTGTTTTTT. It translates to CASSVGSATGELFF. Drawing the rest from reference TRBV9 and TRBJ2-2, the complete variable domain is DSGVTQTPKHLITATGQRVTLRCSPRSGDLSVYWYQQSLDQGLQFLIQYYNGEERAKGNILERFSAQQFPDLHSELNLSSLELGDSALYFCASSVGSATGELFFGEGSRLTVL.

This clonotype appeared many times. The chain recombines TRBV2 with TRBJ1-3; D unclear. The ends were cut back, 0 bases at V and 0 bases at J, with 9 bases in the middle. Looked up from germline, CDR1 is SNHLY and CDR2 is FYNNEI. This CDR3 is 16 amino acids long. The CDR3 protein is CASSEASLISGNTIYF. The CDR3 nucleotides are TGTGCCAGCAGTGAAGCGAGTTTGATCTCTGGAAACACCATATATTTT.

In this sample, this clonotype turned up many times. Written as DNA, the CDR3 is TGTGCCAGCAGTTACTTAGGACAGGGCTCCTTTAGGTGGACTGAAGCTTTCTTT. Its translation: CASSYLGQGSFRWTEAFF. This chain links TRBV6-5 with TRBJ1-1; 8 nucleotides agree with TRBD1. The CDR3 covers 18 residues. Germline V gives CDR1 MNHEY, CDR2 SVGAGI. V was clipped by 1 base and J by 5 bases; unmatched bases: 15.